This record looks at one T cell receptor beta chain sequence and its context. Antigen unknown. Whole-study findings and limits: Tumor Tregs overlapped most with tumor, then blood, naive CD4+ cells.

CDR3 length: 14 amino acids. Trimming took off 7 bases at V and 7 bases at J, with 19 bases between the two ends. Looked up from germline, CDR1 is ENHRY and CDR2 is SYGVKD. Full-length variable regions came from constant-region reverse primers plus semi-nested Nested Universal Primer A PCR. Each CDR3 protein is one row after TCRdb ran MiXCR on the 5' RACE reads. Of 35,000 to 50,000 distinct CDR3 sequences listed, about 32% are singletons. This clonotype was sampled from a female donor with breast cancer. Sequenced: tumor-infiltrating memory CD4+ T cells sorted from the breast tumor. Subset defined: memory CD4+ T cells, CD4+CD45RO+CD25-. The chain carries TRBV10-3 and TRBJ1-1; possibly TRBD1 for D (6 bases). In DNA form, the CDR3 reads TGTGCCATCAAATTGGAACCAAGGGGGAGTGAAGCTTTCTTT. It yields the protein CAIKLEPRGSEAFF.